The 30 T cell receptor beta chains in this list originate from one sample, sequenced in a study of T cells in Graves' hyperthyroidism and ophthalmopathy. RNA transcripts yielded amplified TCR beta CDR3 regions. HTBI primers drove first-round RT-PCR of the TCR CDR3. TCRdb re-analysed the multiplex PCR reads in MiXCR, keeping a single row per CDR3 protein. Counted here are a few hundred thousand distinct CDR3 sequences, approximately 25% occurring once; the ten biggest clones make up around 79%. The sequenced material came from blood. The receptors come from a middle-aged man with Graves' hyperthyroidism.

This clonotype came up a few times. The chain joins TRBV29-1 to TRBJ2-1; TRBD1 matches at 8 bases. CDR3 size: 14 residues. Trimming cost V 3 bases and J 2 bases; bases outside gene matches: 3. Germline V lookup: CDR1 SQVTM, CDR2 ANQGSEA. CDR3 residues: CSVDRDRPYNEQFF. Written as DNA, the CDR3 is TGCAGCGTTGATCGGGACAGGCCCTACAATGAGCAGTTCTTC.

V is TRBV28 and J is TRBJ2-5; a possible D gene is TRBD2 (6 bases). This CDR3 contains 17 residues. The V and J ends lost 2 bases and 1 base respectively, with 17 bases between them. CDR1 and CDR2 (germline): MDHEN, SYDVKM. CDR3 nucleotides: TGTGCCAGCAGTTTAGGGCTAGCGTATAATATCCAAGAGACCCAGTACTTC. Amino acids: CASSLGLAYNIQETQYF.

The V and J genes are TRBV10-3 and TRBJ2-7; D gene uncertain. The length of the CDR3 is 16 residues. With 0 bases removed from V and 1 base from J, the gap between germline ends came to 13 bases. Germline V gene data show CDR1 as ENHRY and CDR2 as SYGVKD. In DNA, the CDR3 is TGTGCCATCAGTGAGTCGAAGGGATTCCCTTCCTACGAGCAGTACTTC. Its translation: CAISESKGFPSYEQYF.

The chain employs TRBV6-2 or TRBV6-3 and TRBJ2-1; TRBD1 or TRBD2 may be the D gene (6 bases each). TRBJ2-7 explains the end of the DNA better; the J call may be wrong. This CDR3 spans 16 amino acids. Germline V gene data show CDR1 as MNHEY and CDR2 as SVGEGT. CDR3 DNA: TGTGCCAGCACCGCCCGAGGGGGGAGCTCCTACAATGAGCAGTACTTC. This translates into CASTARGGSSYNEQYF.

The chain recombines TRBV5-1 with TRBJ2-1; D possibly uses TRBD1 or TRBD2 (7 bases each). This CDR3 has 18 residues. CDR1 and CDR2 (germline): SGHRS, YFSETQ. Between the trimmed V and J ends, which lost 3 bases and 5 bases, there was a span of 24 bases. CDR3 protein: CASSYIQGGRATDNEQFF. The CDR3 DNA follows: TGCGCCAGCAGCTACATCCAGGGGGGGAGGGCCACCGACAATGAGCAGTTCTTC.

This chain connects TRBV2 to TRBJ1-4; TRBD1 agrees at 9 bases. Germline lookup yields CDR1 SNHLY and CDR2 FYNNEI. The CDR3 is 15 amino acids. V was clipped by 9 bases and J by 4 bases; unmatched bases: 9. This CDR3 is CASLNPGQGNEKLFF. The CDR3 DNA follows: TGTGCCAGTCTAAACCCGGGACAGGGTAATGAAAAACTGTTTTTT.

CDR3 loop: CASSGTGIIEQFF. In DNA, the CDR3 is TGTGCCAGCAGTGGGACAGGGATTATTGAGCAGTTCTTC. This rearrangement joins TRBV28 to TRBJ2-1, with 9 bases matching TRBD1. J was trimmed by 9 bases and V by 5 bases; bases with no gene match: 5. The CDR3 extends over 13 amino acids. Per germline, CDR1 MDHEN and CDR2 SYDVKM.

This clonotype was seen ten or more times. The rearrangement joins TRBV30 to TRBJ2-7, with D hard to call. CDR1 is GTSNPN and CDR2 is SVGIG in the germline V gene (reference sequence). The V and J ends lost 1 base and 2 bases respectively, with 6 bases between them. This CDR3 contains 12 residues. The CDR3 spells CAWSGNTYEQYF. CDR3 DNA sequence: TGTGCCTGGAGTGGAAACACCTACGAGCAGTACTTC. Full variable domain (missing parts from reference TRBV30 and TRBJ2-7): SQTIHQWPATLVQPVGSPLSLECTVEGTSNPNLYWYRQAAGRGLQLLFYSVGIGQISSEVPQNLSASRPQDRQFILSSKKLLLSDSGFYLCAWSGNTYEQYFGPGTRLTVT.

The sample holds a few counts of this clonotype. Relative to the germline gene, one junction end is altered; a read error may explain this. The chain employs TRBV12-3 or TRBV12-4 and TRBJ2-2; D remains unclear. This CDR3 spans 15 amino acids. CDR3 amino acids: CTSRPGPTSTGELFF. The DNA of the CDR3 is TGTACCAGCAGACCGGGCCCAACGAGCACCGGGGAGCTGTTTTTT.

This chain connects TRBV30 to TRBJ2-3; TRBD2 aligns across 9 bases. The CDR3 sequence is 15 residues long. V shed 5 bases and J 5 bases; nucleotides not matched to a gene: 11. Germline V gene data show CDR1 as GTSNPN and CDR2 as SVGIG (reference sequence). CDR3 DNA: TGTGCCTGGGGTATTAGCGGGAGAGGAATAGATACGCAGTATTTT. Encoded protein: CAWGISGRGIDTQYF.

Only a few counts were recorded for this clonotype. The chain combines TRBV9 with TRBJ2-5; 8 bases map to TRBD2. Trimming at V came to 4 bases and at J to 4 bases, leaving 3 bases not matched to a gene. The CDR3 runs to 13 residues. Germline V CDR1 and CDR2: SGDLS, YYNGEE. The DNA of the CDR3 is TGTGCCAGCAGCACCAGCGGGAGAGAGACCCAGTACTTC. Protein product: CASSTSGRETQYF.

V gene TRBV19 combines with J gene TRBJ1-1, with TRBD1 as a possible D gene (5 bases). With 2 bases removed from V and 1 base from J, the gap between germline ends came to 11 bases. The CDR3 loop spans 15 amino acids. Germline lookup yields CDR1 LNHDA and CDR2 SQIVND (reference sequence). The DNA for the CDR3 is TGTGCCAGTAGTATAACAGGACTGTCGAACACTGAAGCTTTCTTT. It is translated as CASSITGLSNTEAFF. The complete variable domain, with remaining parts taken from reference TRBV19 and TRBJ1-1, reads DGGITQSPKYLFRKEGQNVTLSCEQNLNHDAMYWYRQDPGQGLRLIYYSQIVNDFQKGDIAEGYSVSREKKESFPLTVTSAQKNPTAFYLCASSITGLSNTEAFFGQGTRLTVV.

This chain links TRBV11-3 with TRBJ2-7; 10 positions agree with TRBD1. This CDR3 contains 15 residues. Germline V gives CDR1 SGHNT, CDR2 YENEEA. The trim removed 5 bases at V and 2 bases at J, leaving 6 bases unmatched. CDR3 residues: CASSVGTGVTYEQYF. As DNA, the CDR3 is TGTGCCAGCAGCGTCGGGACAGGGGTTACCTACGAGCAGTACTTC. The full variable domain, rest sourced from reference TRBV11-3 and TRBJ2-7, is EAGVVQSPRYKIIEKKQPVAFWCNPISGHNTLYWYLQNLGQGPELLIRYENEEAVDDSQLPKDRFSAERLKGVDSTLKIQPAELGDSAVYLCASSVGTGVTYEQYFGPGTRLTVT.

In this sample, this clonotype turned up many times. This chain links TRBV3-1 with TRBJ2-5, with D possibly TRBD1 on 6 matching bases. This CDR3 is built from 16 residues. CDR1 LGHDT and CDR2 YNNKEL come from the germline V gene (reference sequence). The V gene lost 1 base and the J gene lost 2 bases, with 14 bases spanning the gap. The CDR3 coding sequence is TGTGCCAGCAGCCAAGTTATAGGACAGACACAAGAGACCCAGTACTTC. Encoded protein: CASSQVIGQTQETQYF.

The CDR3 loop is CASSYPRDGLNTEAFF. In DNA form, the CDR3 reads TGTGCCAGCAGTTACCCCCGGGACGGACTGAACACTGAAGCTTTCTTT. This chain joins TRBV6-5 and TRBJ1-1; D possibly corresponds to TRBD1 (5 bases). The length of the CDR3 is 16 residues. V was cut by 2 bases and J by 0 bases, with 13 bases left in between. Per germline, CDR1 MNHEY and CDR2 SVGAGI.

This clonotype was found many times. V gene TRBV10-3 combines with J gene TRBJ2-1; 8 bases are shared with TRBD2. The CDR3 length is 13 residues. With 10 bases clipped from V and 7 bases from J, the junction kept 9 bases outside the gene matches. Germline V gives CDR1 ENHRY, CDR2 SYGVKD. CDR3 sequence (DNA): TGTGCCAGCCCCGAGCGGGAGACTAATGAGCAGTTCTTC. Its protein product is CASPERETNEQFF.

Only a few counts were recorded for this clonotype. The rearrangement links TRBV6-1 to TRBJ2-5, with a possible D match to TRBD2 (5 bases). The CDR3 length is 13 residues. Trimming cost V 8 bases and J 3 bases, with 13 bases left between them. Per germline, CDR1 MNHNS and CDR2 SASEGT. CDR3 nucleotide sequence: TGTGCCAGCGCACAGCGGTTGAAAGAGACCCAGTACTTC. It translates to CASAQRLKETQYF.

The CDR3 region is CASSPRGHYNEQFF. The CDR3 DNA follows: TGTGCCAGCAGCCCACGGGGACACTACAATGAGCAGTTCTTC. The J gene is TRBJ2-1, the V gene TRBV13; D possibly corresponds to TRBD1 (6 bases). This CDR3 is built from 14 residues. Germline-derived CDR1 and CDR2 are PRHDT and FYEKMQ (reference sequence). Between the trimmed V and J ends, which lost 5 bases and 3 bases, there was a span of 11 bases.

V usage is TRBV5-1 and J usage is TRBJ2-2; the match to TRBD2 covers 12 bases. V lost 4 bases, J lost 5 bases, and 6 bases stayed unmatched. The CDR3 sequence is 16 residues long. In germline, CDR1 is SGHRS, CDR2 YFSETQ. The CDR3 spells CASSAGLAGLTGELFF. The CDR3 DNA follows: TGCGCCAGCAGCGCCGGACTAGCGGGACTAACCGGGGAGCTGTTTTTT.

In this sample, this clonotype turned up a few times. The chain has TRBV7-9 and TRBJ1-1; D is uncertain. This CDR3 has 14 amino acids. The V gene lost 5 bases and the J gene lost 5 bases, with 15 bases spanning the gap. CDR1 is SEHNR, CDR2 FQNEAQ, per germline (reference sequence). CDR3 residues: CASSLETRGTEAFF. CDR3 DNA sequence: TGTGCCAGCAGCCTGGAGACAAGAGGTACTGAAGCTTTCTTT.

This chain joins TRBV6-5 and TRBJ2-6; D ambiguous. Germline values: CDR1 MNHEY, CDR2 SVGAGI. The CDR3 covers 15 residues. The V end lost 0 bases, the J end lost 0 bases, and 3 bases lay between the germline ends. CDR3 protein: CASSYSNSGANVLTF. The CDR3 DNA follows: TGTGCCAGCAGTTACTCGAACTCTGGGGCCAACGTCCTGACTTTC.

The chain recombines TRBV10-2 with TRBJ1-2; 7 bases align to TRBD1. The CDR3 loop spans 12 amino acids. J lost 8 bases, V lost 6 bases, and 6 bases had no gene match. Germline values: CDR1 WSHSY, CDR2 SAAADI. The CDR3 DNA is TGCGCCAGCAGACCCGGGACAGTGGGCTACACCTTC. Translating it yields CASRPGTVGYTF.

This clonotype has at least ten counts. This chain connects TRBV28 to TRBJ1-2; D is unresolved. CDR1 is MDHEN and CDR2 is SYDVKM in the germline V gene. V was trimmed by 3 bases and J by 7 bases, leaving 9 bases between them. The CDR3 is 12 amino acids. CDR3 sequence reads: CASSFEDSGYTF. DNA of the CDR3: TGTGCCAGCAGTTTTGAGGATAGTGGCTACACCTTC.

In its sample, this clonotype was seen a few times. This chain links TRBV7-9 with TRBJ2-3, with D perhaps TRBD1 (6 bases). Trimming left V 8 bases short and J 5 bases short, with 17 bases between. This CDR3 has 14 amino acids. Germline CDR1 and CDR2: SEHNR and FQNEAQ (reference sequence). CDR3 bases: TGTGCCAGCGGGGGCGGACGAAAGGGAGATACGCAGTATTTT. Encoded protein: CASGGGRKGDTQYF.

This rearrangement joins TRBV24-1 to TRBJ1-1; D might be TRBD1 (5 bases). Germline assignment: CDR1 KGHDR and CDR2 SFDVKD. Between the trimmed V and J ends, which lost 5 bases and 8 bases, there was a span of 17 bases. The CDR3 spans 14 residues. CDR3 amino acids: CATSANERGREAFF. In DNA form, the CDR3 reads TGTGCCACCAGTGCCAACGAGAGGGGAAGAGAAGCTTTCTTT.

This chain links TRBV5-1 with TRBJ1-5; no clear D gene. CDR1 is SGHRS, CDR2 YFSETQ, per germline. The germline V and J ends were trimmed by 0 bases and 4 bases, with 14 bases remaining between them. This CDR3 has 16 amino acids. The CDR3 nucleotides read TGCGCCAGCAGCTTGGAGCCTTCGGGGAATAATCAGCCCCAGCATTTT. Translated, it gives CASSLEPSGNNQPQHF.

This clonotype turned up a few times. The CDR3 DNA reads TGCGCCAGCAGCTTGGCGGCGGGTTTCTACAATGAGCAGTTCTTC. This codes for CASSLAAGFYNEQFF. This chain links TRBV5-1 with TRBJ2-1; D might be TRBD2 (5 bases). Between the trimmed V and J ends, which lost 0 bases and 3 bases, there was a span of 10 bases. The CDR3 covers 15 residues. Looked up from germline, CDR1 is SGHRS and CDR2 is YFSETQ.

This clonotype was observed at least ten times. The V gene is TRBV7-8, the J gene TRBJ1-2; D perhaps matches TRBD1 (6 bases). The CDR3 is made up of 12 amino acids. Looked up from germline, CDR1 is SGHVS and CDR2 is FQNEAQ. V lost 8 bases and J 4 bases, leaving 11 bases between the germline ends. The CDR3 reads CASGTLSYGYTF. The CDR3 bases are TGTGCCAGCGGGACACTCAGCTATGGCTACACCTTC.

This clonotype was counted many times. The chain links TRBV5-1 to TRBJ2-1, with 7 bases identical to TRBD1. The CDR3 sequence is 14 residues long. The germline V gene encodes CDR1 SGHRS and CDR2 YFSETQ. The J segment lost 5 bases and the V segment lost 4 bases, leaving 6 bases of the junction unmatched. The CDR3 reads CASSQGTANNEQFF. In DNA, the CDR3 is TGCGCCAGCAGCCAAGGGACAGCCAACAATGAGCAGTTCTTC.

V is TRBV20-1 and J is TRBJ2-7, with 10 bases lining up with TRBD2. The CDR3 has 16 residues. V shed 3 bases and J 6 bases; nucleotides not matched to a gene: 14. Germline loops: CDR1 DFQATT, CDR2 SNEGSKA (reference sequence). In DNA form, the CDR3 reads TGCAGTGCTAGCGCCCTAGCGGGAGACACTATCGGCGAGCAGTACTTC. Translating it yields CSASALAGDTIGEQYF.